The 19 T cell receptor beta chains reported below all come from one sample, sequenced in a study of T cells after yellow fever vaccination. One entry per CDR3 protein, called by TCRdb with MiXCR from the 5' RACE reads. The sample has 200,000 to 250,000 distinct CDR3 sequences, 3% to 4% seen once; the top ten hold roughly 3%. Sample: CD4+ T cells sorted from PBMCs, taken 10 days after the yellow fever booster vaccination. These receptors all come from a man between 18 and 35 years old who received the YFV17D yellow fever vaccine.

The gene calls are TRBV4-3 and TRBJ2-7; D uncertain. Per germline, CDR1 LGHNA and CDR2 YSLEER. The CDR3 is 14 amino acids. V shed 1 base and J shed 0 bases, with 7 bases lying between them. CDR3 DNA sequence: TGCGCCAGCAGCCAAGTGGGGTCCTCCTACGAGCAGTACTTC. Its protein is CASSQVGSSYEQYF.

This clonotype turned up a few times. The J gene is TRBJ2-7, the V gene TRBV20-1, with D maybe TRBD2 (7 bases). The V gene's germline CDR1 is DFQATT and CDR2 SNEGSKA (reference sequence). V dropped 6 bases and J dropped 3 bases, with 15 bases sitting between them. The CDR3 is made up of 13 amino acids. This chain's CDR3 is CSAGGGGYYEQYF. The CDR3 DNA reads TGCAGTGCCGGGGGCGGGGGATACTACGAGCAGTACTTC.

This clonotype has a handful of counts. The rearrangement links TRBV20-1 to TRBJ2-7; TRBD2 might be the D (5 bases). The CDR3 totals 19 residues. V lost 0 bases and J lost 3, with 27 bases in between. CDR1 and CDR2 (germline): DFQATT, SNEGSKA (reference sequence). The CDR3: CSAREVGRLARRNYYEQYF. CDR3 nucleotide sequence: TGCAGTGCTAGAGAAGTGGGTCGGCTAGCCAGAAGGAATTACTACGAGCAGTACTTC.

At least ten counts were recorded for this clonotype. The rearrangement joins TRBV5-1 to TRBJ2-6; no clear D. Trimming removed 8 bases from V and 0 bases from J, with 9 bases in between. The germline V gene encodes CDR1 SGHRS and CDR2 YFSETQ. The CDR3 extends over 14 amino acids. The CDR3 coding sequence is TGCGCCAGGGGGAAGGGCTCTGGGGCCAACGTCCTGACTTTC. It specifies CARGKGSGANVLTF.

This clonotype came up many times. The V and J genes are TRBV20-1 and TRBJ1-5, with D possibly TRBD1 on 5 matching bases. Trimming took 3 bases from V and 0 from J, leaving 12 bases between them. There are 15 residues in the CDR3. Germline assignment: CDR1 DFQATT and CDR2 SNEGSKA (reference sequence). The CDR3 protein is CSASHTGASNQPQHF. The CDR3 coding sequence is TGCAGTGCTAGCCATACCGGGGCTAGCAATCAGCCCCAGCATTTT.

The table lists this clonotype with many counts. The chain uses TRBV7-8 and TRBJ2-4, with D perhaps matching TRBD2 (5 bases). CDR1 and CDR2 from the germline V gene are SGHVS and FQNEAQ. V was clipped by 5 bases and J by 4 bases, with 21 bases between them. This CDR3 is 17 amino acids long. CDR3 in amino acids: CASSPQPGSGVKNIQYF. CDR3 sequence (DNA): TGTGCCAGCAGCCCCCAGCCGGGATCCGGTGTTAAAAACATTCAGTACTTC.

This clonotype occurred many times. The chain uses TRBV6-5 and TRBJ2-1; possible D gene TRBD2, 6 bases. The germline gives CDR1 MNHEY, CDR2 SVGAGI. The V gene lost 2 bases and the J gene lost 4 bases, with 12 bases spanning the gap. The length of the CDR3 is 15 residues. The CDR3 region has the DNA TGTGCCAGCAGTTACGGTGGGGGGTTATACAATGAGCAGTTCTTC. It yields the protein CASSYGGGLYNEQFF.

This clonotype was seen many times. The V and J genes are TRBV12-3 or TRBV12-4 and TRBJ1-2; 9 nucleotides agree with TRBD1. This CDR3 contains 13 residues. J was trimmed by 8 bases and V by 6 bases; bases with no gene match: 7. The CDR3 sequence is CASSLLGTGGYTF. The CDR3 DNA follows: TGTGCCAGCAGCCTCTTAGGGACAGGGGGCTACACCTTC.

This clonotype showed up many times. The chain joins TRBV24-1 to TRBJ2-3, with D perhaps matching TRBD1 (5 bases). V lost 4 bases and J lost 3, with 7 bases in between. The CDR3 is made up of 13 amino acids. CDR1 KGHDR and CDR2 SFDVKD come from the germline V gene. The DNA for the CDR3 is TGTGCCACCAGTGACCCAGGGACAGATACGCAGTATTTT. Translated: CATSDPGTDTQYF.

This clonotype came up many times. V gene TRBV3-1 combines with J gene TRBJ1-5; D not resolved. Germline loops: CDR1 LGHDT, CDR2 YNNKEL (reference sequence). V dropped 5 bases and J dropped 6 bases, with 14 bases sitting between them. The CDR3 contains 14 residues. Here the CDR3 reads CASSYIGSGQPQHF. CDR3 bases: TGTGCCAGCAGCTACATAGGGAGCGGTCAGCCCCAGCATTTT.

CDR3 sequence reads: CASSSTELTGELFF. As DNA, the CDR3 is TGTGCCAGCAGCTCTACGGAACTGACCGGGGAGCTGTTTTTT. This chain joins TRBV7-8 and TRBJ2-2; D ambiguous. V lost 4 bases and J 5 bases, leaving 11 bases between the germline ends. Per the germline V gene, CDR1 is SGHVS and CDR2 is FQNEAQ. The CDR3 is 14 residues long.

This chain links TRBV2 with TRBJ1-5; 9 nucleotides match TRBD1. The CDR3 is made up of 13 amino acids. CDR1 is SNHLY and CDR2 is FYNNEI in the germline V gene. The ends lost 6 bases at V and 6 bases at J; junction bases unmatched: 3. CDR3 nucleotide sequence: TGTGCCAGCAGAGACAGGGGGTTTCAGCCCCAGCATTTT. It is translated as CASRDRGFQPQHF.

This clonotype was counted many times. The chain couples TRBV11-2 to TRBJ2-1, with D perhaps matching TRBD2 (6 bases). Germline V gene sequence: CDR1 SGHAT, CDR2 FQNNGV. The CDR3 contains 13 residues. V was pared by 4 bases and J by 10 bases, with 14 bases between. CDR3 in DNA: TGTGCCAGCAGCTCGGGACTCTTGGGAGAGCAGTTCTTC. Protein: CASSSGLLGEQFF.

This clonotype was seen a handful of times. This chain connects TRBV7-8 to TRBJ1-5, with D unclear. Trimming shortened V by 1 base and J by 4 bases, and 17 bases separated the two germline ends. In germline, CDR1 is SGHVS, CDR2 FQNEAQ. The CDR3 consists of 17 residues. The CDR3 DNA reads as TGTGCCAGCAGCTTAGGGCTGGGCCGGGTCGGGAATCAGCCCCAGCATTTT. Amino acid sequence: CASSLGLGRVGNQPQHF.

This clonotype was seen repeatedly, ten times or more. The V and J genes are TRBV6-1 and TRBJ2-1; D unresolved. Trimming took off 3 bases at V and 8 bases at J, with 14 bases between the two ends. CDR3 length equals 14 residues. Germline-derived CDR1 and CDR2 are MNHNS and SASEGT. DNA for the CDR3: TGTGCCAGCAGTGACCCCCCTTACGCGGATGAGCAGTTCTTC. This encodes CASSDPPYADEQFF.

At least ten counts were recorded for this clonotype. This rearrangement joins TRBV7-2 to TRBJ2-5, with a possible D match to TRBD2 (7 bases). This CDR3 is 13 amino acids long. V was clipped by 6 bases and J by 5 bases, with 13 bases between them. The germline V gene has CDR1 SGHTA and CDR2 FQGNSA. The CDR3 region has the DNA TGTGCCAGCAGACGGACAGCGGGGGAGACCCAGTACTTC. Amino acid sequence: CASRRTAGETQYF. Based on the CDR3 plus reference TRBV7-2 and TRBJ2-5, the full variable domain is GAGVSQSPSNKVTEKGKDVELRCDPISGHTALYWYRQSLGQGLEFLIYFQGNSAPDKSGLPSDRFSAERTGGSVSTLTIQRTQQEDSAVYLCASRRTAGETQYFGPGTRLLVL.

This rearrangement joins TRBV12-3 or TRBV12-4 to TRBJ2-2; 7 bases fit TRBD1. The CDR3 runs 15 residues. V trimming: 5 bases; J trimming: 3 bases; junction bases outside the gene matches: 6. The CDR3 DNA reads TGTGCCAGCAGTCTCGGGACAGCGTACACCGGGGAGCTGTTTTTT. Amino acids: CASSLGTAYTGELFF.

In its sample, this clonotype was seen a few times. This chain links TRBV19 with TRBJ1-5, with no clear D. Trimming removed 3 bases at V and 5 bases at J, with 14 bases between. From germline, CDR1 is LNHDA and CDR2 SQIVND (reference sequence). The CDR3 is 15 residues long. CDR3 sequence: CASSIKTGTYQPQHF. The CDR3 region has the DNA TGTGCCAGTAGTATCAAGACGGGTACATATCAGCCCCAGCATTTT.

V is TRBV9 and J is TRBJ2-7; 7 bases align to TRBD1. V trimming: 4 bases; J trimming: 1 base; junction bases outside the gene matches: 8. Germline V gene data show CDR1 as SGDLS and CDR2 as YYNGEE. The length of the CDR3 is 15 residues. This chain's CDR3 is CASSTRDSPSYEQYV. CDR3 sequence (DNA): TGTGCCAGCAGCACCCGGGACAGCCCATCCTACGAGCAGTACGTC.